The 6 T cell receptor beta chains reported below all come from one sample, sequenced in a study of T cell responses to AZD1222 COVID-19 vaccine (dated by TCRdb to the early 2020s). The time point label corresponds to: baseline before first vaccination. The treatment or condition label of this sample denotes: meningococcal conjugate vaccine given as trial control. Preparation of the library involved the immunoSEQ multiplex PCR assay. TCRdb provides this immuneACCESS table in a form limited to in-frame rearrangements. Some clones are lacking; in checked studies, under half of them reflect an unresolved V gene, and why the rest are absent is not known. The sample table shows 140,000 to 150,000 clones, and 82% are seen once. The ten largest clones take up around 4.3% of the sample. The sample here was peripheral blood, taken on day 0 of MenACWY control vaccination. These receptor sequences come from an adult in good health.

The chain uses TRBV4-1 and TRBJ2-5; no definite D call. V gave up 4 bases and J gave up 5 bases, with 11 bases separating them. The germline V gene encodes CDR1 MGHRA and CDR2 YSYEKL. The CDR3 has 13 amino acids. The CDR3 region has the DNA TGCGCCAGCAGCCTTATAAGGTGGGAGACCCAGTACTTC. Translated: CASSLIRWETQYF.

J is TRBJ1-1 and V is TRBV10-3; weak D call: TRBD1 (6 bases). The germline CDR1 and CDR2 sequences are ENHRY and SYGVKD. The CDR3 is 15 amino acids. Trimming stripped 5 bases from V and 0 bases from J, with 13 bases between. The CDR3 loop is CAISTGQAMNTEAFF. The CDR3 DNA sequence: TGTGCCATCAGTACGGGACAAGCTATGAACACTGAAGCTTTCTTT.

This clone appeared a few times. The chain uses TRBV4-1 and TRBJ1-5, with 9 positions matching TRBD1. This CDR3 is built from 19 residues. J lost 4 bases, V lost 4 bases, and 17 bases had no gene match. CDR1 and CDR2 (germline): MGHRA, YSYEKL. The CDR3 DNA follows: TGCGCCAGCAGCCCCCGAATGGGCTTGGGGACAGGGAATAATCAGCCCCAGCATTTT. Its translation: CASSPRMGLGTGNNQPQHF.

This clone has just a few counts. The chain employs TRBV5-4 and TRBJ1-6; D may be TRBD1 (6 bases). Trimming removed 0 bases from V and 2 bases from J, with 9 bases in between. The CDR3 totals 16 residues. CDR1 and CDR2 (germline): SGHNT, YYREEE (reference sequence). The CDR3 spells CASSLARGAYNSPLHF. As DNA, the CDR3 is TGTGCCAGCAGCTTGGCCAGGGGAGCCTATAATTCACCCCTCCACTTT.

The chain employs TRBV6-1 and TRBJ1-2, with a weak D call TRBD1 (5 bases). This CDR3 comprises 15 residues. Germline-derived CDR1 and CDR2 are MNHNS and SASEGT. Trimming stripped 1 base from V and 4 bases from J, with 13 bases between. CDR3 loop: CASSEGLGASYGYTF. Here the CDR3 DNA reads TGTGCCAGCAGTGAAGGCCTAGGGGCCTCCTATGGCTACACCTTC.

The rearrangement links TRBV7-7 to TRBJ2-3, with 9 bases aligning to TRBD2. CDR1 and CDR2 (germline): SSHAT, FNYEAQ (reference sequence). The CDR3 consists of 16 residues. J was trimmed by 2 bases and V by 6 bases; bases with no gene match: 9. CDR3 nucleotide sequence: TGTGCCAGCAGTCCCTGGAGCGGGGGGAACACAGATACGCAGTATTTT. Its protein product is CASSPWSGGNTDTQYF.